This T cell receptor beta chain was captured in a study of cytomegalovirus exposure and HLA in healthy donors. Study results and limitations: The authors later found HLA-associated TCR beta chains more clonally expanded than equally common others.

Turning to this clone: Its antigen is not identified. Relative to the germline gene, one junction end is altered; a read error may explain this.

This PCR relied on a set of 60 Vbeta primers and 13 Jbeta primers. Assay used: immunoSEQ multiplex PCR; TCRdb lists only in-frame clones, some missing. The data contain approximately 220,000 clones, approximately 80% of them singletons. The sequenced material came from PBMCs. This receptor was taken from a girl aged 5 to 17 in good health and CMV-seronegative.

The CDR3 DNA reads as TGTGCCAGTAATATAAAGGGGGCATTGGACACCGGGGAGCTGTTTTTT. It codes for CASNIKGALDTGELFF. The chain joins TRBV19 to TRBJ2-2; 7 positions match TRBD1. Germline CDR1 is LNHDA and CDR2 is SQIVND (reference sequence). CDR3 size: 16 residues. Full variable domain (missing parts from reference TRBV19 and TRBJ2-2): DGGITQSPKYLFRKEGQNVTLSCEQNLNHDAMYWYRQDPGQGLRLIYYSQIVNDFQKGDIAEGYSVSREKKESFPLTVTSAQKNPTAFYLCASNIKGALDTGELFFGEGSRLTVL.